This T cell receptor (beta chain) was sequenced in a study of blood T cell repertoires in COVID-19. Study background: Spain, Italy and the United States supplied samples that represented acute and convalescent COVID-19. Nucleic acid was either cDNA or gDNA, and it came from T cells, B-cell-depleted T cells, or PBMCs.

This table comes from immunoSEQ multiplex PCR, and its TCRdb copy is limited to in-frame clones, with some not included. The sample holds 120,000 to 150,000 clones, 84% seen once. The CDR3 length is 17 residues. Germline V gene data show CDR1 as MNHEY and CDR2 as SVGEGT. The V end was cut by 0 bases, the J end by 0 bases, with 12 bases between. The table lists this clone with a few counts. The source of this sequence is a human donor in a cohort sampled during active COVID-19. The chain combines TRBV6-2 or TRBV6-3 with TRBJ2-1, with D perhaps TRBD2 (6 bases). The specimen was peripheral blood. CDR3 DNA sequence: TGTGCCAGCAGTTACTCGCGGGACTCTAACTCCTACAATGAGCAGTTCTTC. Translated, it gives CASSYSRDSNSYNEQFF.